These 20 T cell receptor beta chains were all obtained from the same sample, sequenced in a study of shared clonotypes between healthy human individuals. Method: immunoSEQ multiplex PCR; TCRdb's copy keeps in-frame clones and lacks some. The data contain about 340,000 clones, more than 60% of them singletons. Sample: memory CD4+ T cells sorted from blood. The subset here: CD45RA-negative fraction. The receptors here all came from a man aged 25-45 years in good health.

This chain joins TRBV4-1 and TRBJ2-7; D is ambiguous. This CDR3 is 15 amino acids long. V shed 6 bases and J shed 0 bases, with 15 bases lying between them. From germline, CDR1 is MGHRA and CDR2 YSYEKL. The CDR3 DNA reads TGCGCCAGCAGATGGCTAGAACTTGTCTCCTACGAGCAGTACTTC. It codes for CASRWLELVSYEQYF.

The chain carries TRBV5-1 and TRBJ2-5, with 12 bases identical to TRBD2. This CDR3 has 16 amino acids. In germline, CDR1 is SGHRS, CDR2 YFSETQ. V lost 0 bases, J lost 11 bases, and 11 bases stayed unmatched. CDR3 region: CASSLGRTSGNYEQYF. As DNA, the CDR3 is TGCGCCAGCAGCTTGGGCCGGACTAGCGGGAACTATGAGCAGTACTTC.

This chain connects TRBV4-3 to TRBJ1-5, with D perhaps TRBD1 (6 bases). The CDR3 runs 15 residues. The germline V gene has CDR1 LGHNA and CDR2 YSLEER. Between the trimmed V and J ends, which lost 0 bases and 0 bases, there was a span of 6 bases. The DNA for the CDR3 is TGCGCCAGCAGCCAAGAAGGGGGTAGCAATCAGCCCCAGCATTTT. Amino acid sequence: CASSQEGGSNQPQHF.

V and J are TRBV27 and TRBJ2-7, with 9 nucleotides matching TRBD2. V shed 8 bases and J 0 bases; nucleotides not matched to a gene: 8. CDR3 length equals 15 residues. CDR1 and CDR2 from the germline V gene are MNHEY and SMNVEV (reference sequence). This CDR3 is CASGTAGGPSYEQYF. CDR3 DNA sequence: TGTGCCAGCGGAACAGCGGGAGGACCCTCCTACGAGCAGTACTTC.

A word on this clone: A much larger clone differs from this one at a single base, so this may be a read error. The gene calls are TRBV9 and TRBJ2-5; D gene uncertain. V gave up 3 bases and J gave up 4 bases, with 4 bases separating them. The germline gives CDR1 SGDLS, CDR2 YYNGEE. The CDR3 totals 11 residues. This CDR3 is CASSGGETQYF. CDR3 in DNA: TGTGCCAGCAGCGGGGGAGAGACCCAGTACTTC.

This clone came up once. Given a much more abundant clone one base away, this may be a read error. The chain joins TRBV5-5 to TRBJ2-2, with 11 bases that match TRBD1. The CDR3 spans 18 residues. Germline CDR1 and CDR2: SGHKS and YYEKEE (reference sequence). The CDR3: CANSSGQGASVSTGELFF. As DNA, the CDR3 is TGTGCCAACAGCTCCGGACAGGGGGCGAGCGTGAGCACCGGGGAGCTGTTTTTT.

The CDR3, as DNA: TGTGCCACCAGCAGATCAAAGGGGGGGAGCTCCTACAATGAGCAGTTCTTC. Translating gives CATSRSKGGSSYNEQFF. The V call is TRBV15, the J call TRBJ2-1; D perhaps matches TRBD2 (7 bases). The V end was cut by 2 bases, the J end by 0 bases, with 14 bases between. Germline assignment: CDR1 LNHNV and CDR2 YYDKDF (reference sequence). The CDR3 loop spans 17 amino acids.

This clone has a single count. The J gene is TRBJ2-3, the V gene TRBV6-1; maybe TRBD2 (5 bases). V lost 6 bases, J lost 5 bases, and 9 bases lay in between. The length of the CDR3 is 12 residues. Germline CDR1 is MNHNS and CDR2 is SASEGT. The CDR3: CASRLDVDTQYF. As DNA, the CDR3 is TGTGCCAGCAGACTAGACGTAGATACGCAGTATTTT.

V gene TRBV7-2 combines with J gene TRBJ2-7; D possibly corresponds to TRBD1 (5 bases). The CDR3 has 14 residues. Germline V CDR1 and CDR2: SGHTA, FQGNSA. Trimming cost V 3 bases and J 3 bases, with 12 bases left between them. CDR3 nucleotide sequence: TGTGCCAGCAGCTTTCGTGACAGTCACTACGAGCAGTACTTC. Its translation is CASSFRDSHYEQYF.

The CDR3 DNA is TGCGCCAGCAGCCAAGATTCGGTTACTAGCGGGAGGACCTACAATGAGCAGTTCTTC. This gives the protein CASSQDSVTSGRTYNEQFF. This chain connects TRBV4-3 to TRBJ2-1; TRBD2 agrees at 12 bases. The junction had 8 bases not matched to a gene; V was cut back by 0 bases and J by 2 bases. The germline gives CDR1 LGHNA, CDR2 YSLEER. The length of the CDR3 is 19 residues.

This clone was counted only a few times. The rearrangement uses TRBV9 and TRBJ2-1; 10 positions match TRBD2. Germline V gene lookup returns CDR1 SGDLS and CDR2 YYNGEE. V shed 6 bases, J shed 8 bases, and the junction held 8 bases outside the gene matches. This CDR3 spans 14 amino acids. CDR3 sequence: CASNPSGSQDEQFF. CDR3 nucleotides: TGTGCCAGCAATCCTAGCGGGAGTCAGGATGAGCAGTTCTTC.

The CDR3 is CASHHRGPGNEQFF. The CDR3 DNA follows: TGCGCCAGCCACCACAGGGGGCCTGGCAATGAGCAGTTCTTC. The chain is built from TRBV5-1 and TRBJ2-1; TRBD1 matches at 9 bases. The CDR3 consists of 14 residues. Germline V gene lookup returns CDR1 SGHRS and CDR2 YFSETQ. V lost 7 bases and J lost 6; bases outside the gene matches: 8. The variable domain in full, with the rest retrieved from reference TRBV5-1 and TRBJ2-1, is KAGVTQTPRYLIKTRGQQVTLSCSPISGHRSVSWYQQTPGQGLQFLFEYFSETQRNKGNFPGRFSGRQFSNSRSEMNVSTLELGDSALYLCASHHRGPGNEQFFGPGTRLTVL.

The DNA of the CDR3 is TGTGCCATCAGTGACAAGACAGGGGCGGGCACTGAAGCTTTCTTT. Translation gives CAISDKTGAGTEAFF. The chain is built from TRBV10-3 and TRBJ1-1, with 8 bases identical to TRBD1. Germline assignment: CDR1 ENHRY and CDR2 SYGVKD. Trimming removed 3 bases from V and 4 bases from J; junction bases left unmatched: 7. This CDR3 has 15 amino acids.

J is TRBJ2-1 and V is TRBV5-1, with TRBD1 matching 9 bases. Losses at the gene ends were 4 bases for V and 3 bases for J; bases not matched to a gene: 5. Germline lookup yields CDR1 SGHRS and CDR2 YFSETQ. The CDR3 has 15 amino acids. The chain's CDR3 is CASSLTGGVYNEQFF. The DNA of the CDR3 is TGCGCCAGCAGCCTAACAGGGGGCGTCTACAATGAGCAGTTCTTC.

V is TRBV27 and J is TRBJ2-7, with TRBD1 matching over 7 bases. V dropped 2 bases and J dropped 1; count of bases not matched to a gene: 11. The length of the CDR3 is 17 residues. Germline CDR1 and CDR2: MNHEY and SMNVEV (reference sequence). The CDR3 sequence is CASSLHGLSTGSYEQYF. DNA for the CDR3: TGTGCCAGCAGTTTACACGGCCTGTCGACAGGGTCCTACGAGCAGTACTTC.

V gene TRBV5-4 combines with J gene TRBJ2-3; the match to TRBD2 covers 8 bases. The trim removed 5 bases at V and 2 bases at J, leaving 4 bases unmatched. CDR3 size: 14 residues. Germline V CDR1 and CDR2: SGHNT, YYREEE (reference sequence). The CDR3 protein is CASRRGEFTDTQYF. The CDR3 DNA follows: TGTGCCAGCAGGCGGGGGGAGTTCACAGATACGCAGTATTTT.

This clone has only a few counts. V gene TRBV6-5 combines with J gene TRBJ1-3; tentative D call: TRBD1 (5 bases). CDR3 length: 12 amino acids. Trimming stripped 6 bases from V and 4 bases from J, with 7 bases between. Germline assignment: CDR1 MNHEY and CDR2 SVGAGI. CDR3 loop: CASRGVGNTIYF. The CDR3 DNA reads TGTGCCAGCAGAGGGGTCGGAAACACCATATATTTT.

The J gene is TRBJ2-7, the V gene TRBV29-1, with D possibly matching TRBD1 (6 bases). CDR1 and CDR2 (germline): SQVTM, ANQGSEA. The CDR3 spans 13 residues. Trimming stripped 7 bases from V and 1 base from J, with 14 bases between. CDR3 sequence: CSATTGTSYEQYF. DNA of the CDR3: TGCAGCGCCACCACAGGGACGTCCTACGAGCAGTACTTC.

V and J are TRBV19 and TRBJ2-2; D is unclear. V was clipped by 4 bases and J by 9 bases, with 15 bases between them. Germline CDR1 and CDR2: LNHDA and SQIVND (reference sequence). The CDR3 is made up of 14 amino acids. CDR3 amino acids: CASSKESGFWELFF. CDR3 sequence (DNA): TGTGCCAGTAGTAAGGAATCTGGGTTCTGGGAGCTGTTTTTT.

This chain joins TRBV9 and TRBJ2-2; D is uncertain. From germline, CDR1 is SGDLS and CDR2 YYNGEE. The CDR3 has 14 amino acids. The ends were cut back, 0 bases at V and 6 bases at J, with 9 bases in the middle. CDR3 sequence reads: CASSVGLLSGELFF. The DNA of the CDR3 is TGTGCCAGCAGCGTAGGGCTGCTCTCCGGGGAGCTGTTTTTT.